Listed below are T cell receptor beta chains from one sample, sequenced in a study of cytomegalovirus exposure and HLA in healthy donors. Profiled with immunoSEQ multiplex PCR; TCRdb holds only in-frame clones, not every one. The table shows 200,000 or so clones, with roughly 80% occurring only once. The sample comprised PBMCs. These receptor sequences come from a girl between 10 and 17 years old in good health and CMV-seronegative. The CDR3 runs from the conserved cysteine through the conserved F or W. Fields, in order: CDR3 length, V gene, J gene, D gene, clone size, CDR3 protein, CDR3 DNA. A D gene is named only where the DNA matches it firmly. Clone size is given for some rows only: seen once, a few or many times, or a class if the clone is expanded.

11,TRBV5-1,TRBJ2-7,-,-,CASSFSSEQYF,TGCGCCAGCAGCTTCTCGAGCGAGCAGTACTTC
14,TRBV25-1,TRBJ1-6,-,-,CASSQGGNNSPLHF,TGTGCCAGCAGTCAGGGTGGTAATAATTCACCCCTCCACTTT
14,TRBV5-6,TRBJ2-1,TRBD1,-,CASSARGRGNEQFF,TGTGCCAGCAGTGCCAGGGGGCGCGGGAATGAGCAGTTCTTC
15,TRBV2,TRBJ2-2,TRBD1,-,CASSVRGLGTGELFF,TGTGCCAGCAGTGTTAGGGGGCTTGGCACCGGGGAGCTGTTTTTT
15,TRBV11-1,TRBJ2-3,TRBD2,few,CASGSSGAVSDTQYF,TGTGCCAGCGGGTCTAGCGGCGCCGTTTCGGATACGCAGTATTTT
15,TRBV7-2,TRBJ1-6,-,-,CASSLVDGLNSPLHF,TGTGCCAGCAGCTTAGTGGATGGACTGAATTCACCCCTCCACTTT
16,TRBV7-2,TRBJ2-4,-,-,CASSLGTGLAKNIQYF,TGTGCCAGCAGCTTAGGAACGGGGTTAGCCAAAAACATTCAGTACTTC
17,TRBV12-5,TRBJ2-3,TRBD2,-,CASGFSSTSGNTDTQYF,TGTGCTAGTGGTTTTTCTTCGACTAGCGGAAACACAGATACGCAGTATTTT
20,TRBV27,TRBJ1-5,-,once,CASSLSCLRESIYSNQPQHF,TGTGCCAGCAGTTTATCCTGTCTACGTGAATCAATCTATAGCAATCAGCCCCAGCATTTT
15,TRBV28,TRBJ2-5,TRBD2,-,CASSDSGRNQETQYF,TGTGCCAGCAGTGATAGCGGGAGGAACCAAGAGACCCAGTACTTC
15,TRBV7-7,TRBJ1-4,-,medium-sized,CASSLGRGTNEKLFF,TGTGCTAGCAGCCTGGGTCGGGGGACTAATGAAAAACTGTTTTTT
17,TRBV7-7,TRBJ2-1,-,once,CASSLEVARSSYNEQFF,TGTGCTAGCAGCTTAGAAGTAGCGCGAAGCTCCTACAATGAGCAGTTCTTC
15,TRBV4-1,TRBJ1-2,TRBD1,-,CASSRDREVNYGYTF,TGCGCCAGCAGCCGAGACAGGGAGGTGAACTATGGCTACACCTTC
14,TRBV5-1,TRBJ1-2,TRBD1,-,CASSGDSSFYGYTF,TGCGCCAGCAGCGGGGACAGCTCCTTCTATGGCTACACCTTC
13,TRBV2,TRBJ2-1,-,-,CASSLVEVNEQFF,TGTGCCAGCAGCCTAGTGGAAGTAAATGAGCAGTTCTTC
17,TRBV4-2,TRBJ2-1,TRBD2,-,CASSQDQAGGVLNEQFF,TGTGCCAGCAGCCAAGATCAAGCGGGAGGAGTCCTCAATGAGCAGTTCTTC
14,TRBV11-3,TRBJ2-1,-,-,CASSLQGSYNEQFF,TGTGCCAGCAGCTTACAGGGGTCCTACAATGAGCAGTTCTTC
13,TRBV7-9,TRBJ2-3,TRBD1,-,CASSAQGAVTQYF,TGTGCCAGCAGCGCCCAGGGGGCGGTTACGCAGTATTTT
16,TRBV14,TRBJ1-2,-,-,CASSQMAGTLTYGYTF,TGTGCCAGCAGCCAAATGGCCGGGACACTTACCTATGGCTACACCTTC
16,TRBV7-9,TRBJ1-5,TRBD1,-,CASSFNTGGAGQPQHF,TGTGCCAGCAGCTTTAATACAGGGGGCGCCGGTCAGCCCCAGCATTTT
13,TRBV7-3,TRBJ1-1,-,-,CASSLYMNTEAFF,TGTGCCAGCAGCTTATATATGAACACTGAAGCTTTCTTT
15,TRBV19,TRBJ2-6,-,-,CASSIDFRGANVLTF,TGTGCCAGTAGTATAGACTTCCGGGGGGCCAACGTCCTGACTTTC
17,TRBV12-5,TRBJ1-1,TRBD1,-,CASGLETGDRVVTEAFF,TGTGCTAGTGGTTTGGAGACAGGTGACAGGGTCGTCACTGAAGCTTTCTTT
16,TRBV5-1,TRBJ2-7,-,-,CASSLGRQGLAYEQYF,TGCGCCAGCAGCTTGGGGAGACAGGGACTAGCCTACGAGCAGTACTTC
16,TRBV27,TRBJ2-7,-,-,CASRKSPGTFMYEQYF,TGTGCCAGCCGAAAATCCCCCGGGACTTTTATGTACGAGCAGTACTTC
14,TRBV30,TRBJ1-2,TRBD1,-,CAWTGTGISSGYTF,TGTGCCTGGACCGGGACAGGGATCTCATCTGGCTACACCTTC
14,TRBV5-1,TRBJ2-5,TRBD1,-,CASSGTTGEETQYF,TGCGCCAGCAGCGGAACGACAGGGGAAGAGACCCAGTACTTC
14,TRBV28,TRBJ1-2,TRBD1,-,CASSSPDRGPGYTF,TGTGCCAGCAGTTCACCCGACAGGGGGCCTGGCTACACCTTC
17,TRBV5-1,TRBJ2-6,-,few,CASGYGYSSSGANVLTF,TGCGCCAGCGGGTACGGGTACTCTAGCTCTGGGGCCAACGTCCTGACTTTC
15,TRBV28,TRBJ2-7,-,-,CASSTQVPSNYEQYF,TGTGCCAGCAGTACACAGGTGCCCTCCAACTACGAGCAGTACTTC
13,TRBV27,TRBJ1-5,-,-,CASSLRGRQPQHF,TGTGCCAGCAGTTTAAGGGGCCGACAGCCCCAGCATTTT
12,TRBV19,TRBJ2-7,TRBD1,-,CASSTGTGSLYF,TGTGCCAGTAGCACCGGGACAGGAAGCCTGTACTTC
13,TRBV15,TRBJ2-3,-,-,CATSRDLPDTQYF,TGTGCCACCAGCAGAGATCTCCCGGATACGCAGTATTTT
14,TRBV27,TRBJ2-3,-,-,CASSSAGSTDTQYF,TGTGCCAGCAGTTCTGCAGGGAGCACAGATACGCAGTATTTT
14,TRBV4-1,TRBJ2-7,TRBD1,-,CASSLTQGADEQYF,TGCGCCAGCAGCCTCACACAGGGGGCGGACGAGCAGTACTTC
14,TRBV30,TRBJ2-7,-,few,CAWSVLRLAGEQYF,TGTGCCTGGAGTGTACTCCGCCTAGCTGGCGAGCAGTACTTC
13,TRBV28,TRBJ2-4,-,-,CASTTGAKNIQYF,TGTGCCAGCACCACCGGAGCCAAAAACATTCAGTACTTC
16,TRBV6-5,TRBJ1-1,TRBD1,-,CASSSDRGRGVTEAFF,TGTGCCAGCAGTTCGGACAGGGGGAGAGGCGTTACTGAAGCTTTCTTT
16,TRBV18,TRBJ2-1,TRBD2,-,CASSPQLAGDNNEQFF,TGTGCCAGCTCACCGCAACTAGCGGGAGACAACAATGAGCAGTTCTTC
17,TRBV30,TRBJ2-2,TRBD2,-,CAWSPLRGWGGTGELFF,TGTGCCTGGAGTCCCTTACGGGGGTGGGGGGGAACCGGGGAGCTGTTTTTT
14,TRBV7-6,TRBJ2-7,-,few,CASSLEPTGYEQYF,TGTGCCAGCAGCTTAGAACCGACTGGATACGAGCAGTACTTC
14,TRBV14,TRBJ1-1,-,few,CASSLQGWRTEAFF,TGTGCCAGCAGCCTACAGGGCTGGCGCACTGAAGCTTTCTTT
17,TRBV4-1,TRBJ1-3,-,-,CASSQGILGGSGNTIYF,TGCGCCAGCAGCCAAGGAATCCTCGGGGGCTCTGGAAACACCATATATTTT
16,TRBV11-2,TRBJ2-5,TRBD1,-,CASSLGTGTGTETQYF,TGTGCCAGCAGCTTAGGGACCGGGACAGGGACAGAGACCCAGTACTTC
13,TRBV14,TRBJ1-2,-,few,CASSQEVRDGYTF,TGTGCCAGCAGCCAAGAAGTTCGCGATGGCTACACCTTC
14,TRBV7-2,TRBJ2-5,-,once,CASSFVQGLETQYF,TGTGCCAGCAGCTTCGTACAGGGCTTAGAGACCCAGTACTTC
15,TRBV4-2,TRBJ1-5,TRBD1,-,CASSFDRGGNQPQHF,TGTGCCAGCAGCTTTGACAGGGGAGGCAATCAGCCCCAGCATTTT
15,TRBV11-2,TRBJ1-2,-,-,CASSLDMRANYGYTF,TGTGCCAGCAGCTTAGATATGAGAGCTAACTATGGCTACACCTTC
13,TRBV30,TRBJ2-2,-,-,CAGARLNTGELFF,TGTGCCGGTGCACGACTCAACACCGGGGAGCTGTTTTTT
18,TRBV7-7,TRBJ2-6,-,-,CASSPRGGTLSGANVLTF,TGTGCCAGCAGCCCCAGAGGCGGTACCCTCTCTGGGGCCAACGTCCTGACTTTC
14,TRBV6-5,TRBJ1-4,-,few,CASSYSTDYQKLFF,TGTGCCAGCAGTTACTCTACAGACTACCAAAAACTGTTTTTT
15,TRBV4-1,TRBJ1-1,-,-,CASSQAYRVQGHAIF,TGCGCCAGCAGCCAAGCCTACCGGGTCCAGGGACACGCCATCTTT
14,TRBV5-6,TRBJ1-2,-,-,CASSLGTSNYGYTF,TGTGCCAGCAGCTTGGGGACTTCTAACTATGGCTACACCTTC
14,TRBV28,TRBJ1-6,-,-,CASSRGGGNSPLHF,TGTGCCAGCAGCCGCGGCGGGGGTAACTCACCCCTCCACTTT
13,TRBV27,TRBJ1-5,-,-,CASSLGRNQPQHF,TGTGCCAGCAGTTTGGGGCGTAATCAGCCCCAGCATTTT
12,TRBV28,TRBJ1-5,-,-,CASETGSQPQHF,TGTGCCAGCGAGACAGGATCTCAGCCCCAGCATTTT
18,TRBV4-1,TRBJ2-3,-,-,CASSLRQVLLSSTDTQYF,TGCGCCAGCAGCCTCCGACAGGTTTTATTATCTAGCACAGATACGCAGTATTTT
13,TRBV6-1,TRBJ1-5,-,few,CASSESGNQPQHF,TGTGCCAGCAGTGAATCAGGGAATCAGCCCCAGCATTTT
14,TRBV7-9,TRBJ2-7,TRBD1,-,CSSSAPGGGYEQYF,TGTTCCAGCAGCGCCCCAGGGGGCGGGTACGAGCAGTACTTC
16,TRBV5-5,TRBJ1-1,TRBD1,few,CASSFGQGSEGTEAFF,TGTGCCAGCAGCTTCGGACAGGGAAGTGAGGGGACTGAAGCTTTCTTT